The entry below gives a single T cell receptor beta chain sequence along with its context. This sample is part of a study of control samples from healthy donors and cancer patients. V lost 6 bases and J 4 bases, leaving 9 bases between the germline ends. The CDR3 has 12 amino acids. CDR1 and CDR2 (germline): MNHEY, SVGEGT. Sequenced by immunoSEQ multiplex PCR; TCRdb stores in-frame clones only, minus some. This table has just over 80,000 clones, approximately 94% appearing once. This sequence joins TRBV6-2 or TRBV6-3 and TRBJ1-2; D not certain. The receptor comes from a woman younger than 30 in good health. Sample: blood. CDR3 sequence: CASSDNGYGYTF. DNA of the CDR3: TGTGCCAGCAGCGACAATGGCTATGGCTACACCTTC.